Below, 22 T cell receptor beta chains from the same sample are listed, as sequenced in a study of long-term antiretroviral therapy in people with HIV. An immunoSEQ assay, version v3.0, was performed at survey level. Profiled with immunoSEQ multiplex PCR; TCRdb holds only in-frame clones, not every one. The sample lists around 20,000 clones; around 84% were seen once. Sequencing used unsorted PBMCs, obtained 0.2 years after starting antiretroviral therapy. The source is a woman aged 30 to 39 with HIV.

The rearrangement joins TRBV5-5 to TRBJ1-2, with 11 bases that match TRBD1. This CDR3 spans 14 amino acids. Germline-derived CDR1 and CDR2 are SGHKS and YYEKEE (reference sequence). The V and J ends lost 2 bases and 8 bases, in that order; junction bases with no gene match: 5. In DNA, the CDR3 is TGTGCCAGCAGCTTAGGACAGGGGGCGGGCGGCTACACCTTC. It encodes CASSLGQGAGGYTF.

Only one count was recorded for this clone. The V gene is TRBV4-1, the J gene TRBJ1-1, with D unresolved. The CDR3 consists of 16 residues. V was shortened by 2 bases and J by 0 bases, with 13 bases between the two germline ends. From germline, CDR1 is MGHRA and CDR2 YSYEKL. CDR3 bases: TGCGCCAGCAGCCAAAACACCGGCCAAGTGAACACTGAAGCTTTCTTT. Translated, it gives CASSQNTGQVNTEAFF.

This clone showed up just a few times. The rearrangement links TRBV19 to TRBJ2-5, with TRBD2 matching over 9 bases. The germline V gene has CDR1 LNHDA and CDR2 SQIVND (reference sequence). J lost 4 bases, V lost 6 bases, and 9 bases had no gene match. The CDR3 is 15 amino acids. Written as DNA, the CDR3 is TGTGCCAGTAGCACCATAGCGGGGGTCGGAGAGACCCAGTACTTC. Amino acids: CASSTIAGVGETQYF.

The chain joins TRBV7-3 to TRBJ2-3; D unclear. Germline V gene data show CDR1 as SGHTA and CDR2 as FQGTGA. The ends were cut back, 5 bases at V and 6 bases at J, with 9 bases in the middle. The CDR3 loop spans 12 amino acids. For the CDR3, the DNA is TGTGCCAGCAGCCTCCCTGGGGATACGCAGTATTTT. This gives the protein CASSLPGDTQYF.

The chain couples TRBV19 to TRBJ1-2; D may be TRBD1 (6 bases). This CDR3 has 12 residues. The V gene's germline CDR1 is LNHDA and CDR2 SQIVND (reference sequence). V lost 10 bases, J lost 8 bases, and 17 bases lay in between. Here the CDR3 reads CATSPGAGGYTF. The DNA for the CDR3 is TGTGCCACCAGCCCGGGGGCCGGGGGCTACACCTTC. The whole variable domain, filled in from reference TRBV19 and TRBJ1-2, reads DGGITQSPKYLFRKEGQNVTLSCEQNLNHDAMYWYRQDPGQGLRLIYYSQIVNDFQKGDIAEGYSVSREKKESFPLTVTSAQKNPTAFYLCATSPGAGGYTFGSGTRLTVV.

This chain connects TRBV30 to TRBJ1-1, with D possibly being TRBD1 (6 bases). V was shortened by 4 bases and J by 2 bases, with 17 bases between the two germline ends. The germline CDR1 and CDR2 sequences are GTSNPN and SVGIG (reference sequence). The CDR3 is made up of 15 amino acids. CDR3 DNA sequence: TGTGCCTGGAAAAGGGGGGGGGCAGCAAACACTGAAGCTTTCTTT. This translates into CAWKRGGAANTEAFF.

The CDR3 DNA sequence: TGTGCCAGCAGCTTAGACAGGGGAGATACGCAGTATTTT. Amino acids: CASSLDRGDTQYF. This chain uses TRBV11-1 with TRBJ2-3; the match to TRBD1 covers 7 bases. V gave up 1 base and J gave up 5 bases; unmatched junction bases: 0. CDR1 is SGHAT, CDR2 FQDESV, per germline (reference sequence). The CDR3 consists of 13 residues.

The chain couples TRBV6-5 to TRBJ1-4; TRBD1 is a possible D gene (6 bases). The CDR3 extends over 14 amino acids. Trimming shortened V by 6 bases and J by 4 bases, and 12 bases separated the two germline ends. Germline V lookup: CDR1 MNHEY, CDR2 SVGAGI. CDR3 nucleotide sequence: TGTGCCAGCAGACCGGGACAAGTTAATGAAAAACTGTTTTTT. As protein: CASRPGQVNEKLFF.

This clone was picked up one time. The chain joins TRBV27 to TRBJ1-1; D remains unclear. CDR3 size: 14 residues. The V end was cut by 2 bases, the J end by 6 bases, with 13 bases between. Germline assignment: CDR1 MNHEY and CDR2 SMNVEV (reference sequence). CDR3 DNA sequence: TGTGCCAGCAGTTTAGGTGTAGAGGTTCCTGAAGCTTTCTTT. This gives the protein CASSLGVEVPEAFF.

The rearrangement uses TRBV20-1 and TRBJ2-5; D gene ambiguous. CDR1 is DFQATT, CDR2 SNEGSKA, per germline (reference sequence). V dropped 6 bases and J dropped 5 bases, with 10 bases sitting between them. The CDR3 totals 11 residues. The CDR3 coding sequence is TGCAGTGCGGGAACCTCGGAGACCCAGTACTTC. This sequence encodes CSAGTSETQYF.

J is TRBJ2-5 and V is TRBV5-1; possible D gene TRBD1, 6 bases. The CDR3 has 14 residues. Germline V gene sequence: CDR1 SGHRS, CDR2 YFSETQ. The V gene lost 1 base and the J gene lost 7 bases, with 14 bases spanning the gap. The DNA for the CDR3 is TGCGCCAGCAGCTTGCGGGACACCCCGCCGACCCAGTACTTC. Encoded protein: CASSLRDTPPTQYF.

CDR3 loop: CASSSWRVAEKLFF. CDR3 DNA: TGTGCCAGCAGCTCCTGGCGGGTAGCGGAAAAACTGTTTTTT. The chain carries TRBV5-6 and TRBJ1-4; no reliable D call. CDR1 SGHDT and CDR2 YYEEEE come from the germline V gene. V shed 3 bases and J shed 8 bases, with 14 bases lying between them. The CDR3 is made up of 14 amino acids.

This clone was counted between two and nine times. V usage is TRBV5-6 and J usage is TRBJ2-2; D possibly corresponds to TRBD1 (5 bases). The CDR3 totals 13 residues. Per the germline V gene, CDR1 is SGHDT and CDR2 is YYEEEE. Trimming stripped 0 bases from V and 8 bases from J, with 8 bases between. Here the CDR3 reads CASSLEGRGELFF. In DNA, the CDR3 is TGTGCCAGCAGCTTGGAGGGGCGAGGGGAGCTGTTTTTT.

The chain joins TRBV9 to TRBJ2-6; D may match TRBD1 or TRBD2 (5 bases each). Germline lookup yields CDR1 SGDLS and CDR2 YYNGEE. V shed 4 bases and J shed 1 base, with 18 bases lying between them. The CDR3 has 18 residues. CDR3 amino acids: CASSPWTRGASGANVLTF. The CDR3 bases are TGTGCCAGCAGCCCGTGGACCCGAGGGGCTTCTGGGGCCAACGTCCTGACTTTC.

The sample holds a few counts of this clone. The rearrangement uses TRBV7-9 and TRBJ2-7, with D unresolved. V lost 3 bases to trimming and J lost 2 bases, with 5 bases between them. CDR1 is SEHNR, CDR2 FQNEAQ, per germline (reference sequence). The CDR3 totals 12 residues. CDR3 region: CASSFGPYEQYV. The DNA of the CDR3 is TGTGCCAGCAGCTTTGGCCCCTACGAGCAGTACGTC.

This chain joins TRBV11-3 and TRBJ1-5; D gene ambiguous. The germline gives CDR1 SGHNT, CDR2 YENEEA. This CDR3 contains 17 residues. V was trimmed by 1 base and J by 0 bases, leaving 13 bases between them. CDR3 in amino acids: CASSLVYGRDSNQPQHF. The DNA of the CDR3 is TGTGCCAGCAGCTTAGTGTATGGCAGAGATAGCAATCAGCCCCAGCATTTT.

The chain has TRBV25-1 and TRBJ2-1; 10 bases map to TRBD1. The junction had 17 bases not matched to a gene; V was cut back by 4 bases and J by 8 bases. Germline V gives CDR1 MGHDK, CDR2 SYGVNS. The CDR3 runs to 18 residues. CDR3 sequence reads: CASSGRLSTGGGGDEQFF. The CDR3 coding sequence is TGTGCCAGCAGTGGACGTCTATCGACAGGGGGCGGTGGCGATGAGCAGTTCTTC.

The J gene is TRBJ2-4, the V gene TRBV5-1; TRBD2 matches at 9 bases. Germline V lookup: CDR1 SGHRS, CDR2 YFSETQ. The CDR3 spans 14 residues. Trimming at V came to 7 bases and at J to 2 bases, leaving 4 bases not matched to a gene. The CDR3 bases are TGCGCCAGCGCCGCGGGGGGGCCCAAAAACATTCAGTACTTC. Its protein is CASAAGGPKNIQYF.

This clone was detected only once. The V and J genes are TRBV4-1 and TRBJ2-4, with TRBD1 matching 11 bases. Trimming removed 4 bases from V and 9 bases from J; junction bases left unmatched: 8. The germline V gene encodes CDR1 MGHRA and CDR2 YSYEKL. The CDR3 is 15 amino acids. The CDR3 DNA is TGCGCCAGCAGCCCCTTGGACAGGGGGCTAGGCATTCAGTACTTC. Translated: CASSPLDRGLGIQYF.

This chain's CDR3 is CASSPQGGSDTQYF. DNA for the CDR3: TGTGCCAGCAGCCCCCAGGGGGGGTCAGATACGCAGTATTTT. The chain employs TRBV9 and TRBJ2-3; perhaps D is TRBD1 or TRBD2 (7 bases each). This CDR3 region has 14 residues. CDR1 is SGDLS and CDR2 is YYNGEE in the germline V gene. The germline V and J ends were trimmed by 4 bases and 4 bases, with 13 bases remaining between them.

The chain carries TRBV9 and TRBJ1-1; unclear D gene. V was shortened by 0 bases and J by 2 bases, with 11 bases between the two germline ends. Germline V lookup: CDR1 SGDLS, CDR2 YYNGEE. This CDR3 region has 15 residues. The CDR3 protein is CASSVEKQINTEAFF. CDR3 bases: TGTGCCAGCAGCGTAGAGAAACAGATAAACACTGAAGCTTTCTTT.

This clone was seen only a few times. The CDR3 spells CASSAKGTQYF. The CDR3 DNA is TGTGCCAGTAGTGCTAAAGGGACCCAGTACTTC. This chain links TRBV19 with TRBJ2-5; D gene uncertain. The CDR3 runs 11 residues. V was trimmed by 5 bases and J by 7 bases, leaving 8 bases between them. Germline-derived CDR1 and CDR2 are LNHDA and SQIVND (reference sequence).